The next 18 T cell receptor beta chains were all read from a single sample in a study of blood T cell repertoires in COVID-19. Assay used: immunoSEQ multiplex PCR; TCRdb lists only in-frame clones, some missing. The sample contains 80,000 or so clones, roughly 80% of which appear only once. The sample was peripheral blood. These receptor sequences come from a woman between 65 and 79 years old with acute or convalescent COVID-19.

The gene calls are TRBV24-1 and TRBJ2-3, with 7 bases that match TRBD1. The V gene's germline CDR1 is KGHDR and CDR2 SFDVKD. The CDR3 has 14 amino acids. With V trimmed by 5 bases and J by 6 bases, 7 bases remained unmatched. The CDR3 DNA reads TGTGCCACCAGTGCCGCAGGGACAGTTGATACGCAGTATTTT. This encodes CATSAAGTVDTQYF.

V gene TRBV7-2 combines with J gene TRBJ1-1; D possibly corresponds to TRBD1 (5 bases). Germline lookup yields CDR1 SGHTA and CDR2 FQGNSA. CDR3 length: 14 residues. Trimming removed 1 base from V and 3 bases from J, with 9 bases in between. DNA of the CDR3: TGTGCCAGCAGCTTAGGGGGCGGATACACTGAAGCTTTCTTT. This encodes CASSLGGGYTEAFF.

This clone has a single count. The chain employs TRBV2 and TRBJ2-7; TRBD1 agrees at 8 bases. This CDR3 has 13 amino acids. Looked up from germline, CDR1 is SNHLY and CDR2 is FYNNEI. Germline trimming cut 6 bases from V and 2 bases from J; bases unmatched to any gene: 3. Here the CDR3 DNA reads TGTGCCAGCAGACTGGACAGGGCCTACGAGCAGTACTTC. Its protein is CASRLDRAYEQYF.

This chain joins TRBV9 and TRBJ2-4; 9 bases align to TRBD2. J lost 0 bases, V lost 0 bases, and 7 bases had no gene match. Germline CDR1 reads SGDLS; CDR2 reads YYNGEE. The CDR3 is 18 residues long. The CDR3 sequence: CASSVGSSGDLAKNIQYF. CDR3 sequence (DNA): TGTGCCAGCAGCGTAGGCTCTAGCGGGGACCTAGCCAAAAACATTCAGTACTTC.

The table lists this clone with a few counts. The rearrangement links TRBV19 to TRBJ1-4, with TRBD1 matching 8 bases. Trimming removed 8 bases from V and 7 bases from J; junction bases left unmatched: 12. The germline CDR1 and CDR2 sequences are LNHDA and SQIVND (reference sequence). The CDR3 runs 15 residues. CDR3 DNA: TGTGCCAGTCGAGACCTTGACAGGGGAAGTGAAAAACTGTTTTTT. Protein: CASRDLDRGSEKLFF.

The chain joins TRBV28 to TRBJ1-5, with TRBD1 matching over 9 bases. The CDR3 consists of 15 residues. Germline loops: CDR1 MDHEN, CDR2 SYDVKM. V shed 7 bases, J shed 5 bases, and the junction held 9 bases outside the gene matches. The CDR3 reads CASTGDRENYQPQHF. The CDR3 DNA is TGTGCCAGCACCGGGGACAGGGAAAACTATCAGCCCCAGCATTTT.

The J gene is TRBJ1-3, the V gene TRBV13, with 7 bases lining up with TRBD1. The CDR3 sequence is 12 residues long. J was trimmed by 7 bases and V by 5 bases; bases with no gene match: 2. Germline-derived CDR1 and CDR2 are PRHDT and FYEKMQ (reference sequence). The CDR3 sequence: CASSPTGNTIYF. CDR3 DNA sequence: TGTGCCAGCAGCCCGACAGGGAACACCATATATTTT.

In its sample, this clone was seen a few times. The CDR3 here is CASSFRSNPGETQYF. The CDR3 DNA is TGTGCCAGCAGCTTTCGTAGTAATCCGGGAGAGACCCAGTACTTC. This chain joins TRBV5-8 and TRBJ2-5, with D uncertain. The CDR3 has 15 residues. The V gene lost 2 bases and the J gene lost 4 bases, with 15 bases spanning the gap. Germline loops: CDR1 SGHTS, CDR2 YDEGEE.

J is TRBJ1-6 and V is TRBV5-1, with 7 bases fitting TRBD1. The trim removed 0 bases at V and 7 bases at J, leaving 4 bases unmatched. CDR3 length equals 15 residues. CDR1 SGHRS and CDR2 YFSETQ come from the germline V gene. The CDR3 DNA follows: TGCGCCAGCAGCTTGGGCGACAGGGACAATTCACCCCTCCACTTT. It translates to CASSLGDRDNSPLHF.

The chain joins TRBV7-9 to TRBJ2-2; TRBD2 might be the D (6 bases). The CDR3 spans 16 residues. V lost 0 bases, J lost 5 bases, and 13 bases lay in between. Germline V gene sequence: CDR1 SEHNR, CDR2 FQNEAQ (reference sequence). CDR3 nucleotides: TGTGCCAGCAGCTTAGCTTTTAGCGGAGGGACCGGGGAGCTGTTTTTT. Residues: CASSLAFSGGTGELFF.

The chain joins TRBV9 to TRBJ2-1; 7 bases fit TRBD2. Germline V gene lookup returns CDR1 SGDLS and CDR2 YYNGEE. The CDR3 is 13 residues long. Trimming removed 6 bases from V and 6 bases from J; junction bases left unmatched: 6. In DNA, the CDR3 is TGTGCCAGCAAGGACCCGGGAGGCAATGAGCAGTTCTTC. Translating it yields CASKDPGGNEQFF.

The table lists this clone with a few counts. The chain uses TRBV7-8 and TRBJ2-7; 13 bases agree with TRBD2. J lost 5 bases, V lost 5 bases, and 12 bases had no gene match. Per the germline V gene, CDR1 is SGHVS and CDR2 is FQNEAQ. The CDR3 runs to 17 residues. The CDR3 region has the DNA TGTGCCAGCAGCCCTGGGACTACTAGCGGGAGGGCCCACGAGCAGTACTTC. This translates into CASSPGTTSGRAHEQYF. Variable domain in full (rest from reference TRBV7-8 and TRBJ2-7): GAGVSQSPRYKVAKRGQDVALRCDPISGHVSLFWYQQALGQGPEFLTYFQNEAQLDKSGLPSDRFFAERPEGSVSTLKIQRTQQEDSAVYLCASSPGTTSGRAHEQYFGPGTRLTVT.

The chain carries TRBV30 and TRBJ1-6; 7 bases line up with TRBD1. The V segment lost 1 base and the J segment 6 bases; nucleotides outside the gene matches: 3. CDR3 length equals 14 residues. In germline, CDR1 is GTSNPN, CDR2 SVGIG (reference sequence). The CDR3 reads CAWSGDSPNSPLHF. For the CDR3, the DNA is TGTGCCTGGAGTGGGGACAGCCCTAATTCACCCCTCCACTTT.

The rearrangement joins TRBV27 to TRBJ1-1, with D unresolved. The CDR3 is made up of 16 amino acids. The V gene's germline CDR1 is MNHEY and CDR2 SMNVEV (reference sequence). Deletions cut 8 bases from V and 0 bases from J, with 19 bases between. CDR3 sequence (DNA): TGTGCCAGCGTCTCGAGGCCGGAACTCATGAACACTGAAGCTTTCTTT. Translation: CASVSRPELMNTEAFF.

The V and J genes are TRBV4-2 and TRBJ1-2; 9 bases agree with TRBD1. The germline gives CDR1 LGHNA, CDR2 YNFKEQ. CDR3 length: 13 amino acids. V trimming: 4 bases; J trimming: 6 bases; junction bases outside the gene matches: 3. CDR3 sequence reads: CASSPRTGDGYTF. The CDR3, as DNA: TGTGCCAGCAGCCCCCGGACAGGGGATGGCTACACCTTC.

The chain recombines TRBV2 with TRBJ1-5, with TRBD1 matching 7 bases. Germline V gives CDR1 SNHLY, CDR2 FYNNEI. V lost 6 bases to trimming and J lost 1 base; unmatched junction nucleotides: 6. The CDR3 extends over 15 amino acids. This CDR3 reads CASSPARGSNQPQHF. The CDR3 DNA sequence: TGTGCCAGCAGCCCCGCCAGGGGGAGCAATCAGCCCCAGCATTTT.

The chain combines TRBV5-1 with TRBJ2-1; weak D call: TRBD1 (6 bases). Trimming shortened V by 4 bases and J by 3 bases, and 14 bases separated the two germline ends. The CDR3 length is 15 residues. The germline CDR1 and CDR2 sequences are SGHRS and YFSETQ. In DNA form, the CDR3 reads TGCGCCAGCAGCCCGTTCAGGGGCAGCTACAATGAGCAGTTCTTC. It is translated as CASSPFRGSYNEQFF.

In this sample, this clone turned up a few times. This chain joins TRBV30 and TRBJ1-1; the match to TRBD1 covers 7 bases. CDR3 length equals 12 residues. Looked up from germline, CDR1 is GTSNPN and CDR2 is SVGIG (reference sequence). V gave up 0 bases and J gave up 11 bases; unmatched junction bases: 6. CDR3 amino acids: CAWSVSETGAFF. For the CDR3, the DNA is TGTGCCTGGAGTGTATCTGAGACAGGGGCTTTCTTT.